This T cell receptor (beta chain) was documented in a study of cytomegalovirus exposure and HLA in healthy donors. Findings and caveats of the study: Many donors carried some public TCRs, although rarity characterized most TCR sequences.

Worth noting for this clone: What it recognizes is unknown.

In germline, CDR1 is SGHKS, CDR2 YYEKEE (reference sequence). This CDR3 has 12 residues. Trimming removed 6 bases from V and 3 bases from J, with 9 bases in between. Amplification used 60 Vbeta primers and 13 Jbeta primers. In the original processing: Later work found roughly 80 million unique TCR beta chains, with some 11 million shared. Profiling relied on immunoSEQ multiplex PCR, and the TCRdb table lists in-frame clones only, not all of them. That table gives V, J and clone size, and the DNA gave D and trimming. The sample records a few hundred thousand clones, roughly 79% being singletons. The sample consisted of PBMCs. This clonotype was sampled from a man between 18 and 29 years old in good health and CMV-seronegative. This rearrangement joins TRBV5-5 to TRBJ1-1; perhaps TRBD1 as D (5 bases). The CDR3 protein is CASTQGYTEAFF. DNA of the CDR3: TGTGCCAGCACCCAGGGCTACACTGAAGCTTTCTTT.